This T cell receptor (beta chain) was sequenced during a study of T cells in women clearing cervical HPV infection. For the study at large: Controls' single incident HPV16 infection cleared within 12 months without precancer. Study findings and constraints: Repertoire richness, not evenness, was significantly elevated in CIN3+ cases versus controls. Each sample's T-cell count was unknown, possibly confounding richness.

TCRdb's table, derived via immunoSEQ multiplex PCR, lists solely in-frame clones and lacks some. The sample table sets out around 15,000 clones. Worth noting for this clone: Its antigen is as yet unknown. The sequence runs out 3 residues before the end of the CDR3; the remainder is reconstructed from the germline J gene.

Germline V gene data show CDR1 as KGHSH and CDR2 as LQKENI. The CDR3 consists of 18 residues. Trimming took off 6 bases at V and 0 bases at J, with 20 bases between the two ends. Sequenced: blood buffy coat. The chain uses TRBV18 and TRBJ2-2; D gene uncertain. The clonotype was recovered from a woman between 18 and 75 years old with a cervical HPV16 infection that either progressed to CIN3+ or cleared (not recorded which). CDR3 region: CASSLTPFDTSNTGELFF. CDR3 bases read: TGTGCCAGCTCCCTCACCCCTTTCGACACCTCGAACACCGGGGAG.